The 15 T cell receptor beta chains presented below share a single source sample, sequenced in a study of T cell repertoires in cytomegalovirus infection. TCRdb passed the reads through MiXCR, listing each CDR3 protein once. Here the sample spans 450,000 to 650,000 distinct CDR3 sequences, more than 20% being singletons. The specimen was PBMCs. The source of these receptors is a human donor in good health (CMV status not recorded). Some clones in this sample may be carry-over from other donors' samples.

The V gene is TRBV5-1, the J gene TRBJ2-1, with 8 bases matching TRBD2. CDR3 length: 16 residues. CDR1 is SGHRS and CDR2 is YFSETQ in the germline V gene. V lost 3 bases and J lost 5; bases outside the gene matches: 10. The CDR3 region is CASSSGLAARHNEQFF. The CDR3 DNA reads as TGCGCCAGCAGCTCCGGACTAGCCGCGCGGCACAATGAGCAGTTCTTC.

V is TRBV7-3 and J is TRBJ2-6, with 8 bases aligning to TRBD1. V trimming: 2 bases; J trimming: 1 base; junction bases outside the gene matches: 4. The germline gives CDR1 SGHTA, CDR2 FQGTGA. The CDR3 length is 17 residues. This chain's CDR3 is CASSLQGALSGANVLTF. The CDR3 nucleotides read TGTGCCAGCAGCTTACAGGGGGCCCTTTCTGGGGCCAACGTCCTGACTTTC.

This clonotype was seen many times. This chain connects TRBV7-2 to TRBJ2-1, with D hard to call. The CDR3 has 16 amino acids. CDR1 is SGHTA and CDR2 is FQGNSA in the germline V gene. The V and J ends lost 1 base and 2 bases respectively, with 12 bases between them. The CDR3 nucleotides read TGTGCCAGCAGCTTAGGTGTAGCTCGGCCCTACAATGAGCAGTTCTTC. Translation: CASSLGVARPYNEQFF.

In its sample, this clonotype was seen many times. The V gene is TRBV24-1, the J gene TRBJ2-2, with TRBD1 matching over 9 bases. CDR3 length equals 16 residues. Germline CDR1 is KGHDR and CDR2 is SFDVKD. J gave up 4 bases and V 4 bases, and 6 bases lay outside the gene matches. Here the CDR3 DNA reads TGTGCCACCAGTGAAGAGGAACAGGGGGCCACCGGGGAGCTGTTTTTT. Translation: CATSEEEQGATGELFF.

The rearrangement joins TRBV27 to TRBJ2-5, with D maybe TRBD2 (6 bases). Per germline, CDR1 MNHEY and CDR2 SMNVEV (reference sequence). This CDR3 has 13 residues. Trimming stripped 4 bases from V and 4 bases from J, with 10 bases between. The CDR3 DNA follows: TGTGCCAGCAGTTGGACGGGAGCAGAGACCCAGTACTTC. As protein: CASSWTGAETQYF.

V usage is TRBV19 and J usage is TRBJ2-1, with TRBD2 identical over 10 bases. In germline, CDR1 is LNHDA, CDR2 SQIVND (reference sequence). J was trimmed by 4 bases and V by 4 bases; bases with no gene match: 10. The CDR3 runs 17 residues. The CDR3 is CASSKGGLAGAYNEQFF. In nucleotides, the CDR3 is TGTGCCAGTAGTAAAGGTGGGCTAGCGGGAGCTTACAATGAGCAGTTCTTC.

The rearrangement uses TRBV19 and TRBJ1-2, with 7 bases that match TRBD1. Per the germline V gene, CDR1 is LNHDA and CDR2 is SQIVND (reference sequence). With 4 bases clipped from V and 2 bases from J, the junction kept 7 bases outside the gene matches. This CDR3 is built from 15 residues. CDR3 sequence reads: CASSTIDRANYGYTF. The CDR3 DNA reads TGTGCCAGTAGTACGATCGACAGGGCAAACTATGGCTACACCTTC.

The chain combines TRBV29-1 with TRBJ2-5; D tentatively reads TRBD1 or TRBD2 (5 bases each). CDR3 length equals 12 residues. The germline V gene encodes CDR1 SQVTM and CDR2 ANQGSEA. The ends were cut back, 7 bases at V and 1 base at J, with 10 bases in the middle. CDR3 sequence: CSGGDRQETQYF. The CDR3 DNA sequence: TGCAGCGGAGGGGACCGCCAAGAGACCCAGTACTTC.

The chain couples TRBV4-1 to TRBJ2-5, with 7 bases identical to TRBD1. The CDR3 covers 16 residues. In germline, CDR1 is MGHRA, CDR2 YSYEKL. V lost 1 base to trimming and J lost 0 bases; unmatched junction nucleotides: 5. In DNA form, the CDR3 reads TGCGCCAGCAGCCAAGGGGGACAGCCATACCAAGAGACCCAGTACTTC. It codes for CASSQGGQPYQETQYF.

V is TRBV19 and J is TRBJ1-2; D is perhaps TRBD1 (6 bases). The CDR3 spans 14 residues. Trimming pared 5 bases from V and 3 bases from J, leaving 13 bases between. Germline-derived CDR1 and CDR2 are LNHDA and SQIVND (reference sequence). The DNA of the CDR3 is TGTGCCAGTAGTCCGCAAGGGGGAGACTATGGCTACACCTTC. Its protein product is CASSPQGGDYGYTF.

This clonotype was picked up many times. V is TRBV7-7 and J is TRBJ2-5, with TRBD2 identical over 9 bases. Germline V gene sequence: CDR1 SSHAT, CDR2 FNYEAQ (reference sequence). Trimming removed 1 base from V and 2 bases from J; junction bases left unmatched: 5. The CDR3 is 16 residues long. DNA for the CDR3: TGTGCCAGCAGCTTAGGACTAGCGGACGGGCAAGAGACCCAGTACTTC. This translates into CASSLGLADGQETQYF.

This clonotype was detected many times. The rearrangement uses TRBV6-2 or TRBV6-3 and TRBJ1-1, with 7 bases identical to TRBD1. The CDR3 has 15 residues. CDR1 MNHEY and CDR2 SVGEGT come from the germline V gene. The V gene end was trimmed by 7 bases and the J gene end by 5 bases; junction bases not matched to a gene: 13. CDR3 DNA: TGTGCCAGCACCCTCGTTGACAGGGTGTTAACTGAAGCTTTCTTT. It is translated as CASTLVDRVLTEAFF.

This clonotype came up many times. This chain connects TRBV4-1 to TRBJ2-1; a weak D match, TRBD1 (6 bases). V lost 2 bases to trimming and J lost 0 bases, with 14 bases between them. The V gene's germline CDR1 is MGHRA and CDR2 YSYEKL. The CDR3 extends over 17 amino acids. DNA of the CDR3: TGCGCCAGCAGCCAACCGACAGGTCGTAGCTCCTACAATGAGCAGTTCTTC. It codes for CASSQPTGRSSYNEQFF.

The chain recombines TRBV2 with TRBJ1-2; 7 bases are a match to TRBD1. Germline V gives CDR1 SNHLY, CDR2 FYNNEI. The CDR3 contains 15 residues. The V segment lost 1 base and the J segment 8 bases; nucleotides outside the gene matches: 10. Here the CDR3 DNA reads TGTGCCAGCAGTGAAGGCTATACAGGGGCCCGAGGCTACACCTTC. Translating gives CASSEGYTGARGYTF.

The rearrangement links TRBV2 to TRBJ2-3; maybe TRBD1 (6 bases). This CDR3 is built from 14 residues. The germline gives CDR1 SNHLY, CDR2 FYNNEI. Trimming took 1 base from V and 6 from J, leaving 11 bases between them. CDR3 sequence (DNA): TGTGCCAGCAGTGAAGGAAACAGGGAGGATACGCAGTATTTT. Amino acids: CASSEGNREDTQYF.